This is a list of T cell receptor beta chains from one sample in a study of shared clonotypes between healthy human individuals. Method: immunoSEQ multiplex PCR; TCRdb's copy keeps in-frame clones and lacks some. The sample records over 850,000 clones, around three quarters being singletons. Sequenced material: memory CD4+ T cells from PBMCs. Source of these receptors: a man in his late teens or twenties in good health. Some clones in this sample may be carry-over from other donors' samples. Each CDR3 is given with its conserved first and last residue. D genes are given only for firm matches. Size tells how often a clone was seen (once, few, many) or the class of an expanded clone, and some rows leave it out.

J gene: TRBJ2-5
clone size: .
D gene: TRBD1
V gene: TRBV18
CDR3 protein: CASSSGTGVMETQYF
CDR3 DNA: TGTGCCAGCTCGTCCGGGACAGGGGTAATGGAGACCCAGTACTTC

J gene: TRBJ2-3
clone size: .
D gene: .
V gene: TRBV9
CDR3 protein: CASSVGHGGSTDTQYF
CDR3 DNA: TGTGCCAGCAGCGTAGGCCACGGGGGTAGCACAGATACGCAGTATTTT

J gene: TRBJ2-1
clone size: .
D gene: TRBD2
V gene: TRBV29-1
CDR3 protein: CSVTSGSSEQFF
CDR3 DNA: TGCAGCGTCACTAGCGGGAGTAGTGAGCAGTTCTTC

J gene: TRBJ1-1
clone size: .
D gene: TRBD1
V gene: TRBV5-4
CDR3 protein: CASSRGQGDTEAFF
CDR3 DNA: TGTGCCAGCAGCAGGGGACAGGGCGACACTGAAGCTTTCTTT

J gene: TRBJ2-7
clone size: .
D gene: .
V gene: TRBV4-1
CDR3 protein: CASSQEGVSGYEQYF
CDR3 DNA: TGCGCCAGCAGCCAAGAGGGAGTTTCTGGCTACGAGCAGTACTTC

J gene: TRBJ1-1
clone size: few
D gene: .
V gene: TRBV6-5
CDR3 protein: CASSYTGRDTEAFF
CDR3 DNA: TGTGCCAGCAGTTACACAGGACGGGACACTGAAGCTTTCTTT

J gene: TRBJ1-2
clone size: .
D gene: .
V gene: TRBV30
CDR3 protein: CAWSLSLWSQSGYTF
CDR3 DNA: TGTGCCTGGAGTTTATCCCTGTGGTCTCAAAGTGGCTACACCTTC

J gene: TRBJ2-1
clone size: .
D gene: .
V gene: TRBV4-1
CDR3 protein: CASSQGRDWTYNEQFF
CDR3 DNA: TGCGCCAGCAGCCAAGGCCGGGACTGGACCTACAATGAGCAGTTCTTC

J gene: TRBJ2-4
clone size: .
D gene: .
V gene: TRBV2
CDR3 protein: CASSEEGGAAGNIQYF
CDR3 DNA: TGTGCCAGCAGTGAAGAGGGGGGCGCGGCGGGGAACATTCAGTACTTC

J gene: TRBJ2-7
clone size: .
D gene: TRBD1
V gene: TRBV19
CDR3 protein: CASSNSGTGKFYEQYF
CDR3 DNA: TGTGCCAGTAGTAACTCCGGGACAGGAAAATTCTACGAGCAGTACTTC

J gene: TRBJ2-7
clone size: once
D gene: .
V gene: TRBV28
CDR3 protein: CASSFVYEQYF
CDR3 DNA: TGTGCCAGCAGTTTTGTCTACGAGCAGTACTTC

J gene: TRBJ1-2
clone size: once
D gene: .
V gene: TRBV28
CDR3 protein: CASSLGAGAPGNYGYTF
CDR3 DNA: TGTGCCAGCAGCCTAGGGGCAGGGGCCCCGGGGAACTATGGCTACACCTTC

J gene: TRBJ2-3
clone size: .
D gene: TRBD1
V gene: TRBV7-9
CDR3 protein: CASSLGDRDGDTQYF
CDR3 DNA: TGTGCCAGCAGCTTAGGGGACAGGGACGGAGATACGCAGTATTTT

J gene: TRBJ2-7
clone size: .
D gene: TRBD1
V gene: TRBV28
CDR3 protein: CASTLPRQGLTNYEQYF
CDR3 DNA: TGTGCCAGCACCTTGCCGCGACAGGGGCTTACTAACTACGAGCAGTACTTC

J gene: TRBJ1-4
clone size: .
D gene: TRBD1
V gene: TRBV7-7
CDR3 protein: CASSIRTGVEKLFF
CDR3 DNA: TGTGCCAGCAGCATTCGGACAGGGGTTGAAAAACTGTTTTTT

J gene: TRBJ2-3
clone size: .
D gene: TRBD1
V gene: TRBV29-1
CDR3 protein: CSVWTGGSTDTQYF
CDR3 DNA: TGCAGCGTTTGGACAGGGGGAAGCACAGATACGCAGTATTTT

J gene: TRBJ2-2
clone size: .
D gene: TRBD2
V gene: TRBV4-1
CDR3 protein: CASSHPQPRTSGPDNTGELFF
CDR3 DNA: TGCGCCAGCAGCCACCCTCAGCCGCGGACTAGCGGGCCTGATAACACCGGGGAGCTGTTTTTT

J gene: TRBJ2-1
clone size: once
D gene: .
V gene: TRBV6-5
CDR3 protein: CASSSYGLAWSNEQFF
CDR3 DNA: TGTGCCAGCAGTTCATATGGGCTAGCGTGGAGTAATGAGCAGTTCTTC

J gene: TRBJ2-6
clone size: .
D gene: TRBD1
V gene: TRBV19
CDR3 protein: CASSTGTGLSGANVLTF
CDR3 DNA: TGTGCCAGTAGTACAGGGACAGGGCTTTCTGGGGCCAACGTCCTGACTTTC

J gene: TRBJ2-1
clone size: .
D gene: TRBD2
V gene: TRBV19
CDR3 protein: CASSPRLAGTYNEQFF
CDR3 DNA: TGTGCCAGTAGTCCCCGACTAGCGGGGACCTACAATGAGCAGTTCTTC

J gene: TRBJ2-7
clone size: .
D gene: TRBD1
V gene: TRBV10-2
CDR3 protein: CASSERWDRVYEQYF
CDR3 DNA: TGCGCCAGCAGTGAGAGATGGGACAGGGTCTACGAGCAGTACTTC

J gene: TRBJ2-1
clone size: .
D gene: TRBD2
V gene: TRBV28
CDR3 protein: CASGKGLAAYNEQFF
CDR3 DNA: TGTGCCAGCGGAAAGGGACTAGCCGCATACAATGAGCAGTTCTTC

J gene: TRBJ2-7
clone size: .
D gene: TRBD1
V gene: TRBV28
CDR3 protein: CASGATDRDSDEQYF
CDR3 DNA: TGTGCCAGCGGAGCAACTGACAGGGATAGCGACGAGCAGTACTTC

J gene: TRBJ1-2
clone size: .
D gene: TRBD1
V gene: TRBV7-2
CDR3 protein: CASSPGQGAFGYTF
CDR3 DNA: TGTGCCAGCAGCCCGGGACAGGGGGCGTTTGGCTACACCTTC

J gene: TRBJ1-1
clone size: .
D gene: TRBD1
V gene: TRBV30
CDR3 protein: CAWSPPRQGNTEAFF
CDR3 DNA: TGTGCCTGGAGTCCCCCCCGACAGGGGAACACTGAAGCTTTCTTT

J gene: TRBJ2-7
clone size: .
D gene: TRBD2
V gene: TRBV5-1
CDR3 protein: CASSSDSGLADSYEQYF
CDR3 DNA: TGCGCCAGCAGCTCGGATTCGGGACTAGCGGACTCCTACGAGCAGTACTTC

J gene: TRBJ1-4
clone size: .
D gene: .
V gene: TRBV27
CDR3 protein: CASSLYRRGEKLFF
CDR3 DNA: TGTGCCAGCAGTTTATACAGGAGGGGTGAAAAACTGTTTTTT

J gene: TRBJ2-3
clone size: .
D gene: .
V gene: TRBV6-4
CDR3 protein: CASSDSALTDTQYF
CDR3 DNA: TGTGCCAGCAGTGACTCGGCACTAACAGATACGCAGTATTTT

J gene: TRBJ2-3
clone size: .
D gene: .
V gene: TRBV5-1
CDR3 protein: CASSYLSYSTDTQYF
CDR3 DNA: TGCGCCAGCAGCTACCTAAGCTATAGCACAGATACGCAGTATTTT

J gene: TRBJ2-7
clone size: .
D gene: .
V gene: TRBV28
CDR3 protein: CASGFRRYLYEQYF
CDR3 DNA: TGTGCCAGCGGCTTTCGACGGTACCTCTACGAGCAGTACTTC

J gene: TRBJ2-7
clone size: few
D gene: TRBD1
V gene: TRBV7-9
CDR3 protein: CASSYNDRADEQYF
CDR3 DNA: TGTGCCAGCAGCTACAACGACAGGGCAGACGAGCAGTACTTC

J gene: TRBJ2-7
clone size: .
D gene: TRBD2
V gene: TRBV4-3
CDR3 protein: CASSPILAGGLHGEQYF
CDR3 DNA: TGCGCCAGCAGCCCGATACTAGCGGGAGGCCTCCATGGGGAGCAGTACTTC

J gene: TRBJ2-1
clone size: .
D gene: TRBD2
V gene: TRBV2
CDR3 protein: CASIATSDEQFF
CDR3 DNA: TGTGCCAGCATCGCGACTAGCGATGAGCAGTTCTTC

J gene: TRBJ1-2
clone size: .
D gene: .
V gene: TRBV27
CDR3 protein: CASSTNSGRGYTF
CDR3 DNA: TGTGCCAGCAGTACCAATTCGGGCCGTGGCTACACCTTC

J gene: TRBJ1-2
clone size: .
D gene: .
V gene: TRBV18
CDR3 protein: CASSPDSANYGYTF
CDR3 DNA: TGTGCCAGCTCACCGGACAGTGCTAACTATGGCTACACCTTC

J gene: TRBJ2-2
clone size: .
D gene: .
V gene: TRBV5-1
CDR3 protein: CASSLEPTGELFF
CDR3 DNA: TGCGCCAGCAGCTTGGAGCCAACCGGGGAGCTGTTTTTT

J gene: TRBJ2-7
clone size: few
D gene: .
V gene: TRBV9
CDR3 protein: CASSTTGYEQYF
CDR3 DNA: TGTGCCAGCAGCACCACTGGTTACGAGCAGTACTTC

J gene: TRBJ2-3
clone size: .
D gene: .
V gene: TRBV7-9
CDR3 protein: CASSLAGQDTQYF
CDR3 DNA: TGTGCCAGCAGCTTAGCAGGGCAAGATACGCAGTATTTT

J gene: TRBJ2-7
clone size: .
D gene: TRBD1
V gene: TRBV5-1
CDR3 protein: CASSFGQGRDEQYF
CDR3 DNA: TGCGCCAGCAGCTTCGGACAGGGCCGTGACGAGCAGTACTTC

J gene: TRBJ2-3
clone size: .
D gene: .
V gene: TRBV5-4
CDR3 protein: CASSSATDTQYF
CDR3 DNA: TGTGCCAGCAGCTCGGCTACAGATACGCAGTATTTT

J gene: TRBJ2-3
clone size: .
D gene: TRBD2
V gene: TRBV19
CDR3 protein: CASSNAGVSTDTQYF
CDR3 DNA: TGTGCCAGTAGTAACGCGGGAGTGAGCACAGATACGCAGTATTTT

J gene: TRBJ2-3
clone size: .
D gene: .
V gene: TRBV27
CDR3 protein: CASRDLTDTQYF
CDR3 DNA: TGTGCCAGCAGGGACCTCACAGATACGCAGTATTTT

J gene: TRBJ2-1
clone size: .
D gene: TRBD2
V gene: TRBV5-1
CDR3 protein: CASSLGLAGVKNEQFF
CDR3 DNA: TGCGCCAGCAGCTTGGGACTAGCGGGAGTTAAGAATGAGCAGTTCTTC

J gene: TRBJ2-3
clone size: .
D gene: .
V gene: TRBV27
CDR3 protein: CASTGSRRTDTQYF
CDR3 DNA: TGTGCCAGCACCGGATCGAGACGCACAGATACGCAGTATTTT

J gene: TRBJ1-5
clone size: .
D gene: .
V gene: TRBV28
CDR3 protein: CASSTTNQPQHF
CDR3 DNA: TGTGCCAGCAGTACCACAAATCAGCCCCAGCATTTT

J gene: TRBJ2-1
clone size: once
D gene: .
V gene: TRBV28
CDR3 protein: CASSFAGSSSYNEQFF
CDR3 DNA: TGTGCCAGCAGTTTCGCAGGGTCTAGCTCCTACAATGAGCAGTTCTTC

J gene: TRBJ2-7
clone size: .
D gene: .
V gene: TRBV14
CDR3 protein: CASSQVIGGPTYEQYF
CDR3 DNA: TGTGCCAGCAGCCAAGTCATCGGGGGTCCGACCTACGAGCAGTACTTC

J gene: TRBJ2-5
clone size: .
D gene: .
V gene: TRBV10-2
CDR3 protein: CASSEGETQYF
CDR3 DNA: TGCGCCAGCAGTGAAGGAGAGACCCAGTACTTC

J gene: TRBJ1-4
clone size: .
D gene: .
V gene: TRBV6-1
CDR3 protein: CASGPRREKLFF
CDR3 DNA: TGTGCCAGCGGCCCCCGGCGAGAAAAACTGTTTTTT

J gene: TRBJ2-1
clone size: .
D gene: TRBD1
V gene: TRBV11-3
CDR3 protein: CASSLGSGTGPYNEQFF
CDR3 DNA: TGTGCCAGCAGCTTAGGTTCCGGGACAGGGCCCTACAATGAGCAGTTCTTC

J gene: TRBJ2-1
clone size: .
D gene: TRBD2
V gene: TRBV5-1
CDR3 protein: CASSFETSGRSDEQFF
CDR3 DNA: TGCGCCAGCAGCTTCGAGACTAGCGGGAGGTCAGATGAGCAGTTCTTC

J gene: TRBJ2-2
clone size: many
D gene: .
V gene: TRBV2
CDR3 protein: CAIPFVTGAAWTGELFF
CDR3 DNA: TGTGCCATCCCTTTTGTTACGGGGGCGGCTTGGACCGGGGAGCTGTTTTTT

J gene: TRBJ2-7
clone size: few
D gene: TRBD2
V gene: TRBV6-5
CDR3 protein: CASTRAGGSYEQYF
CDR3 DNA: TGTGCCAGCACTAGAGCGGGAGGCTCCTACGAGCAGTACTTC

J gene: TRBJ2-1
clone size: .
D gene: .
V gene: TRBV11-3
CDR3 protein: CASSFEGRQNEQFF
CDR3 DNA: TGTGCCAGCAGCTTTGAGGGCCGGCAAAATGAGCAGTTCTTC

J gene: TRBJ2-3
clone size: .
D gene: .
V gene: TRBV29-1
CDR3 protein: CSVEWGGSTDTQYF
CDR3 DNA: TGCAGCGTTGAATGGGGCGGGAGCACAGATACGCAGTATTTT